The 10 T cell receptor beta chains given below trace back to one sample, sequenced in a study of blood T cell repertoires in COVID-19. Repertoires were generated with immunoSEQ multiplex PCR, while TCRdb's copy carries only in-frame clones and drops some. The table has about 350,000 clones, more than 70% seen once; the top ten hold 0.85% to 1.3%. Sequencing was carried out using PBMCs or T cells enriched from blood (not recorded which). The receptors originated from a woman aged 25-40 years who had been exposed to COVID-19.

The V gene is TRBV11-1, the J gene TRBJ2-2; maybe TRBD2 (5 bases). Germline V CDR1 and CDR2: SGHAT, FQDESV (reference sequence). The length of the CDR3 is 14 residues. V dropped 0 bases and J dropped 5 bases, with 7 bases sitting between them. For the CDR3, the DNA is TGTGCCAGCAGCTTAGCGCGAGGGACCGGGGAGCTGTTTTTT. Translation gives CASSLARGTGELFF.

V and J are TRBV5-4 and TRBJ1-2; a weak D match, TRBD1 (5 bases). The germline V gene has CDR1 SGHNT and CDR2 YYREEE (reference sequence). The CDR3 has 15 amino acids. The germline V and J ends were trimmed by 4 bases and 2 bases, with 15 bases remaining between them. CDR3 residues: CASSRFLQENYGYTF. CDR3 in DNA: TGTGCCAGCAGCCGGTTCCTACAGGAGAACTATGGCTACACCTTC.

The chain employs TRBV7-2 and TRBJ1-3, with 8 bases identical to TRBD1. The V and J ends lost 1 base and 6 bases, in that order; junction bases with no gene match: 5. CDR1 SGHTA and CDR2 FQGNSA come from the germline V gene. The CDR3 runs 15 residues. The CDR3 sequence: CASSLEAGGLNTIYF. The CDR3, as DNA: TGTGCCAGCAGCTTAGAGGCAGGGGGCTTAAACACCATATATTTT.

The rearrangement links TRBV7-3 to TRBJ2-1, with 9 bases fitting TRBD2. Per the germline V gene, CDR1 is SGHTA and CDR2 is FQGTGA. This CDR3 has 17 residues. The V and J ends lost 2 bases and 3 bases, in that order; junction bases with no gene match: 8. This chain's CDR3 is CASSLRPIAGDYNEQFF. CDR3 coding DNA: TGTGCCAGCAGCTTACGGCCGATAGCGGGAGACTACAATGAGCAGTTCTTC.

This sequence joins TRBV25-1 and TRBJ2-5; TRBD1 agrees at 7 bases. CDR1 is MGHDK and CDR2 is SYGVNS in the germline V gene. Losses at the gene ends were 3 bases for V and 3 bases for J; bases not matched to a gene: 10. The CDR3 totals 16 residues. The CDR3 nucleotides read TGTGCCAGCAGTGAGGGGACAGCTCCTGTTAAAGAGACCCAGTACTTC. Translated: CASSEGTAPVKETQYF.

The chain couples TRBV4-1 to TRBJ2-3, with D possibly being TRBD1 (5 bases). This CDR3 contains 19 residues. The germline V gene encodes CDR1 MGHRA and CDR2 YSYEKL. Trimming removed 0 bases at V and 3 bases at J, with 22 bases between. In DNA form, the CDR3 reads TGCGCCAGCAGCCAAGAGAACCTGTATTGGCAGGGTACGACAGATACGCAGTATTTT. Residues: CASSQENLYWQGTTDTQYF.

The chain is built from TRBV6-5 and TRBJ2-1, with D possibly matching TRBD2 (5 bases). Germline V gene sequence: CDR1 MNHEY, CDR2 SVGAGI. Trimming shortened V by 8 bases and J by 5 bases, and 19 bases separated the two germline ends. The CDR3 consists of 15 residues. The CDR3 DNA reads TGTGCCAGCGAGAGAACGGACTCCCGGCACAATGAGCAGTTCTTC. Its protein is CASERTDSRHNEQFF.

This chain links TRBV11-2 with TRBJ2-7; D is ambiguous. Looked up from germline, CDR1 is SGHAT and CDR2 is FQNNGV. The V end lost 5 bases, the J end lost 0 bases, and 17 bases lay between the germline ends. The CDR3 runs 16 residues. CDR3 loop: CASSHYTGLRSYEQYF. The CDR3 DNA reads TGTGCCAGCAGCCACTACACGGGTCTACGCTCCTACGAGCAGTACTTC.

The rearrangement joins TRBV9 to TRBJ2-3, with TRBD2 matching 8 bases. The V segment lost 2 bases and the J segment 4 bases; nucleotides outside the gene matches: 9. CDR3 length: 16 residues. The germline V gene has CDR1 SGDLS and CDR2 YYNGEE. CDR3 coding DNA: TGTGCCAGCAGCGTCTTCAGCGGGAGCCCCGCAGATACGCAGTATTTT. The encoded protein is CASSVFSGSPADTQYF.

V usage is TRBV7-2 and J usage is TRBJ2-3, with a weak D call TRBD2 (6 bases). V lost 3 bases and J lost 4, with 17 bases in between. CDR1 and CDR2 (germline): SGHTA, FQGNSA. This CDR3 spans 16 amino acids. DNA of the CDR3: TGTGCCAGCAGCTTGGTCGGGAGAAATTTTCCAGATACGCAGTATTTT. This gives the protein CASSLVGRNFPDTQYF.